This T cell receptor (beta chain) comes out of a study of cytomegalovirus exposure and HLA in healthy donors. Turning to the study itself: The 95 million to 120 million unique TCR beta sequences, from 150 million to 200 million T cells, were found by an earlier analysis.

Researchers ran the PCR with 60 Vbeta and 13 Jbeta primers. Assay: immunoSEQ multiplex PCR; the TCRdb copy retains only in-frame clones and omits some. The repertoire consists of more than 95,000 clones, with roughly 74% occurring once and the leading ten covering 13% to 15%. Germline CDR1 SEHNR, CDR2 FQNEAQ (reference sequence). The CDR3 loop spans 17 amino acids. V was pared by 4 bases and J by 5 bases, with 14 bases of the junction left unmatched. These donors, healthy bone marrow donors, were studied. The receptor was derived from a woman in her seventies in good health and CMV-seropositive. The chain uses TRBV7-9 and TRBJ1-5; 7 bases line up with TRBD1. The sequenced sample consisted of PBMCs. The CDR3, as DNA: TGTGCCAGCAGCTCCTGGACAGGTCCTGTAGAAGATCAGCCCCAGCATTTT. Protein product: CASSSWTGPVEDQPQHF.